This TCR beta chain was retrieved from a study of cytomegalovirus exposure and HLA in healthy donors. As for the study in general: Approximately 81% of 350 to 400 genotyped donors fell in the Caucasian-associated ancestry cluster. Study outcomes and limitations: Reportedly, TCR beta sequences accurately predicted HLA-A and HLA-B alleles in most subjects.

PCR was performed using 60 Vbeta and 13 Jbeta primers. This table comes from immunoSEQ multiplex PCR, and its TCRdb copy is limited to in-frame clones, with some not included. Of 100,000 to 150,000 clones listed, roughly 79% are singletons. The CDR3 sequence is 11 residues long. Germline CDR1 is SGHNT and CDR2 is YYREEE (reference sequence). The V and J ends lost 4 bases and 4 bases respectively, with 5 bases between them. Regarding this clone: Antigen: not known.

The donors comprised healthy bone marrow donors. The gene calls are TRBV5-4 and TRBJ1-1; D remains unclear. The receptor's source is a boy under 10 years old in good health and CMV-seronegative. The sample was PBMCs. The CDR3 DNA is TGTGCCAGCAGCATCGGCACTGAAGCTTTCTTT. Protein product: CASSIGTEAFF. The variable domain in full, completed from reference TRBV5-4 and TRBJ1-1, reads ETGVTQSPTHLIKTRGQQVTLRCSSQSGHNTVSWYQQALGQGPQFIFQYYREEENGRGNFPPRFSGLQFPNYSSELNVNALELDDSALYLCASSIGTEAFFGQGTRLTVV.